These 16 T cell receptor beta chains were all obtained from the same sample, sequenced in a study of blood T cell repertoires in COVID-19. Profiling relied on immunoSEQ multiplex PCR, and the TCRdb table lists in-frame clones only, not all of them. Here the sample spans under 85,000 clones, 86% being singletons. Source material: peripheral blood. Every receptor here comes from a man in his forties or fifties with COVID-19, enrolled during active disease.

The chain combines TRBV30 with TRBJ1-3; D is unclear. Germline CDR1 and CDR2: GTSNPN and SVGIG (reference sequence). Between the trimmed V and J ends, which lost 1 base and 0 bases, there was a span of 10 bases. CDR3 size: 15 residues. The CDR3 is CAWSAETGSGNTIYF. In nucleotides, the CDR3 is TGTGCCTGGAGTGCCGAGACGGGCTCTGGAAACACCATATATTTT.

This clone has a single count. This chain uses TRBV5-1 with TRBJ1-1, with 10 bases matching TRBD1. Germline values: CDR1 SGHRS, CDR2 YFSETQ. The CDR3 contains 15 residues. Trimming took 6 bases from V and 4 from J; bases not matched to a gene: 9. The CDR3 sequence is CASIQDGDRGTEAFF. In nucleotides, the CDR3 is TGCGCCAGCATCCAGGATGGGGACAGGGGCACTGAAGCTTTCTTT.

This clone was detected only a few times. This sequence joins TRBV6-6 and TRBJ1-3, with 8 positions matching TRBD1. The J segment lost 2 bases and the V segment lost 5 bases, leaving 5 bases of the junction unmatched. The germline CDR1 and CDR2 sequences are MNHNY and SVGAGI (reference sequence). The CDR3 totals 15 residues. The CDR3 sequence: CASSPRTGTGNTIYF. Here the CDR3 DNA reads TGTGCCAGCAGTCCCCGGACAGGGACTGGAAACACCATATATTTT.

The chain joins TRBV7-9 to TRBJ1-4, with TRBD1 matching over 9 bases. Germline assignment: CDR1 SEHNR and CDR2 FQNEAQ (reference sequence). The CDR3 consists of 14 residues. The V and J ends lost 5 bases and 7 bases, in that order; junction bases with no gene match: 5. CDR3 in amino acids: CASSVQGAGEKLFF. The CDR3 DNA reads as TGTGCCAGCAGCGTACAGGGGGCAGGTGAAAAACTGTTTTTT.

The CDR3 nucleotides read TGCAGCGTCGCCCGGACAGCAGAAGCTTTCTTT. Protein sequence: CSVARTAEAFF. The chain employs TRBV29-1 and TRBJ1-1; a weak D match, TRBD1 (6 bases). Germline V gene lookup returns CDR1 SQVTM and CDR2 ANQGSEA. This CDR3 is built from 11 residues. V was cut by 6 bases and J by 8 bases, with 13 bases left in between.

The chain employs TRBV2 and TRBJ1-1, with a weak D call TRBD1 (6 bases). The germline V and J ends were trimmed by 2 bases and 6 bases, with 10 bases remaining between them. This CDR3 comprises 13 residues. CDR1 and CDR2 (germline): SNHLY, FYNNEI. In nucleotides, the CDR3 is TGTGCCAGCAGTGAATTGCGGGGGCCTGAAGCTTTCTTT. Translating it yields CASSELRGPEAFF.

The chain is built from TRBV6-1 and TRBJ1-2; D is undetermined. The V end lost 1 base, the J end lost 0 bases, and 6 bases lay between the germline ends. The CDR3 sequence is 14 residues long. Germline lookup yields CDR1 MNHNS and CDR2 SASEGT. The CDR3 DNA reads TGTGCCAGCAGTGAAGGCCCGGCTAACTATGGCTACACCTTC. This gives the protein CASSEGPANYGYTF.

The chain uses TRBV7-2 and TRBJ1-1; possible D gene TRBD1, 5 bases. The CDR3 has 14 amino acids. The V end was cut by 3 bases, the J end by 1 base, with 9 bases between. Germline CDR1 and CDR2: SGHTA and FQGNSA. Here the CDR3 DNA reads TGTGCCAGCAGCTTTGCAGACAGGAACACTGAAGCTTTCTTT. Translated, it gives CASSFADRNTEAFF.

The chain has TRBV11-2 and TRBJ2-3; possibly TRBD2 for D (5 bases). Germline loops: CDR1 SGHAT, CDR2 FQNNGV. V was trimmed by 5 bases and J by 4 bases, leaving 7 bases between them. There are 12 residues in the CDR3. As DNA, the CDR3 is TGTGCCAGCAGCGAGGGCCCAGATACGCAGTATTTT. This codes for CASSEGPDTQYF.

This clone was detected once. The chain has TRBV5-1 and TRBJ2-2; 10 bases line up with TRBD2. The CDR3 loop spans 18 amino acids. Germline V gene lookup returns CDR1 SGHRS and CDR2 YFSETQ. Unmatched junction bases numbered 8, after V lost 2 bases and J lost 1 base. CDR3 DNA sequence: TGCGCCAGCAGCTTTACAGTGCGGACTAGCGGGAACACCGGGGAGCTGTTTTTT. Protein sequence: CASSFTVRTSGNTGELFF.

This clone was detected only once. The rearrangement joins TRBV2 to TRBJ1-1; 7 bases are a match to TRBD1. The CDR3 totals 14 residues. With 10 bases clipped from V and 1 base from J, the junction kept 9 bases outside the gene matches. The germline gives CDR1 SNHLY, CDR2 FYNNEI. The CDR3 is CATNRDRRNTEAFF. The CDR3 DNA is TGTGCCACCAACCGGGACAGACGGAACACTGAAGCTTTCTTT.

DNA for the CDR3: TGTGCCGGAACCGGGACAGGGGGGGGAGAGACCCAGTACTTC. It codes for CAGTGTGGGETQYF. The genes are TRBV30 and TRBJ2-5; the match to TRBD1 covers 11 bases. V was pared by 8 bases and J by 4 bases, with 9 bases of the junction left unmatched. Germline V gene data show CDR1 as GTSNPN and CDR2 as SVGIG (reference sequence). CDR3 length: 14 residues.

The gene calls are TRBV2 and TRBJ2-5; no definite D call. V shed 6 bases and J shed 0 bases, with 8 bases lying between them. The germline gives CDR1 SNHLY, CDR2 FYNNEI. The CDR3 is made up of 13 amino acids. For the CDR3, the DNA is TGTGCCAGCAGCCCCCAGAACCAAGAGACCCAGTACTTC. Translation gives CASSPQNQETQYF.

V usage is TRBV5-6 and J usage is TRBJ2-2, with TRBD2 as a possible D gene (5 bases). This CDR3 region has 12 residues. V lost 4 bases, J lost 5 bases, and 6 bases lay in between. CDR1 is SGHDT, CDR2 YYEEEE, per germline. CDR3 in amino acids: CASSEGTGELFF. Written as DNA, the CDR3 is TGTGCCAGCAGCGAGGGAACCGGGGAGCTGTTTTTT.

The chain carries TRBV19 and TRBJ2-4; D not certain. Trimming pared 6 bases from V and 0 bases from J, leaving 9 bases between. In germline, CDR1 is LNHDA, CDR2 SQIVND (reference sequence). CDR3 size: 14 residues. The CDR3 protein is CASRKNLAKNIQYF. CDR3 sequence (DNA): TGTGCCAGTAGAAAAAATCTAGCCAAAAACATTCAGTACTTC.

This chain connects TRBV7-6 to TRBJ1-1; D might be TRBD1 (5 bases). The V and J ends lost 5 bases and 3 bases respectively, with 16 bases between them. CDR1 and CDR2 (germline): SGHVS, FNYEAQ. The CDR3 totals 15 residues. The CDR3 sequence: CASSPYGGADTEAFF. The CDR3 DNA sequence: TGTGCCAGCAGCCCTTACGGGGGAGCTGACACTGAAGCTTTCTTT. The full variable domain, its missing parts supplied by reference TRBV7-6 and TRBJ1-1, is GAGVSQSPRYKVTKRGQDVALRCDPISGHVSLYWYRQALGQGPEFLTYFNYEAQQDKSGLPNDRFSAERPEGSISTLTIQRTEQRDSAMYRCASSPYGGADTEAFFGQGTRLTVV.